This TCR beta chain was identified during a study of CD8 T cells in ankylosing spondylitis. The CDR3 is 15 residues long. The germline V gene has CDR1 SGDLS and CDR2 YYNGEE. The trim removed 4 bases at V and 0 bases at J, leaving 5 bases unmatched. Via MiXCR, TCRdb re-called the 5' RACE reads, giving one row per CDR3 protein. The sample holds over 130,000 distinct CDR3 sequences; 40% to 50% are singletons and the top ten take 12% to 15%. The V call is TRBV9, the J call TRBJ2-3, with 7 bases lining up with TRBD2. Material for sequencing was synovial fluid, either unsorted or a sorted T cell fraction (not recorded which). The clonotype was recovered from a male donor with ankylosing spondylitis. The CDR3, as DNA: TGTGCCAGCAGCCTGGACGGGGGGAGCACAGATACGCAGTATTTT. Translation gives CASSLDGGSTDTQYF.